The 26 T cell receptor beta chains reported below all come from one sample, sequenced in a study of cytomegalovirus exposure and HLA in healthy donors. TCRdb's table, derived via immunoSEQ multiplex PCR, lists solely in-frame clones and lacks some. The sample shows under 300,000 clones, around 86% of them seen only once. The sample consisted of PBMCs. The receptor set was obtained from a woman younger than 35 in good health and CMV-seronegative.

V is TRBV11-2 and J is TRBJ2-1, with 7 bases identical to TRBD2. The germline V gene has CDR1 SGHAT and CDR2 FQNNGV. V gave up 2 bases and J gave up 7 bases; unmatched junction bases: 8. This CDR3 is built from 15 residues. As DNA, the CDR3 is TGTGCCAGCAGCTTATACGGGGGGTTTGCGAATGAGCAGTTCTTC. Translating gives CASSLYGGFANEQFF.

The chain employs TRBV7-9 and TRBJ1-1; 9 bases agree with TRBD1. The CDR3 has 15 residues. Germline V gene sequence: CDR1 SEHNR, CDR2 FQNEAQ (reference sequence). J gave up 6 bases and V 4 bases, and 9 bases lay outside the gene matches. CDR3 sequence reads: CASSSLQGAWAEAFF. In DNA, the CDR3 is TGTGCCAGCAGCTCGTTACAGGGGGCGTGGGCTGAAGCTTTCTTT.

The V gene is TRBV29-1, the J gene TRBJ2-3, with 13 bases fitting TRBD2. The CDR3 runs to 15 residues. Germline CDR1 is SQVTM and CDR2 is ANQGSEA. V was pared by 6 bases and J by 2 bases, with 5 bases of the junction left unmatched. In nucleotides, the CDR3 is TGCAGCGTACCGACTAGCGGGAGGACCACAGATACGCAGTATTTT. It yields the protein CSVPTSGRTTDTQYF.

The gene calls are TRBV10-3 and TRBJ1-5; 7 nucleotides agree with TRBD1. The ends lost 3 bases at V and 3 bases at J; junction bases unmatched: 11. CDR3 size: 17 residues. The V gene's germline CDR1 is ENHRY and CDR2 SYGVKD. The DNA for the CDR3 is TGTGCCATCAGTGAACGGGACAGTTATTATAACAATCAGCCCCAGCATTTT. Amino acids: CAISERDSYYNNQPQHF.

The rearrangement uses TRBV10-3 and TRBJ1-5; 7 positions agree with TRBD1. CDR1 and CDR2 from the germline V gene are ENHRY and SYGVKD. The trim removed 4 bases at V and 6 bases at J, leaving 6 bases unmatched. There are 14 residues in the CDR3. CDR3 coding DNA: TGTGCCATCAGTGGAGGGCAGGGGGTTCAGCCCCAGCATTTT. It is translated as CAISGGQGVQPQHF.

V gene TRBV27 combines with J gene TRBJ1-1; D might be TRBD1 (5 bases). The CDR3 is 15 residues long. CDR1 is MNHEY and CDR2 is SMNVEV in the germline V gene (reference sequence). V was trimmed by 2 bases and J by 0 bases, leaving 10 bases between them. The CDR3 is CASSLLGGLNTEAFF. In DNA, the CDR3 is TGTGCCAGCAGTTTACTCGGGGGGTTGAACACTGAAGCTTTCTTT.

The rearrangement links TRBV6-1 to TRBJ1-2; possibly TRBD1 for D (5 bases). V lost 4 bases and J 5 bases, leaving 11 bases between the germline ends. The germline V gene encodes CDR1 MNHNS and CDR2 SASEGT. This CDR3 is built from 13 residues. CDR3 nucleotide sequence: TGTGCCAGCAGTGCCCCGACAGAGTATGGCTACACCTTC. Amino acid sequence: CASSAPTEYGYTF.

The V and J genes are TRBV7-8 and TRBJ2-1; 10 positions agree with TRBD2. The length of the CDR3 is 19 residues. The V gene end was trimmed by 3 bases and the J gene end by 0 bases; junction bases not matched to a gene: 11. CDR1 is SGHVS, CDR2 FQNEAQ, per germline. The CDR3 loop is CASSLLGLADPRSYNEQFF. CDR3 in DNA: TGTGCCAGCAGCTTGTTAGGACTAGCGGACCCGCGCTCCTACAATGAGCAGTTCTTC.

V is TRBV5-6 and J is TRBJ2-1; 10 bases agree with TRBD1. CDR3 size: 14 residues. The V gene's germline CDR1 is SGHDT and CDR2 YYEEEE. The ends lost 5 bases at V and 6 bases at J; junction bases unmatched: 5. The DNA for the CDR3 is TGTGCCAGCAGGACCGGGACAGGGGTCAATGAGCAGTTCTTC. Its protein is CASRTGTGVNEQFF.

The rearrangement links TRBV5-4 to TRBJ2-7, with TRBD1 identical over 7 bases. The trim removed 4 bases at V and 2 bases at J, leaving 6 bases unmatched. CDR1 is SGHNT, CDR2 YYREEE, per germline (reference sequence). This CDR3 region has 14 residues. The CDR3 sequence is CASSVTGNTYEQYF. The CDR3 DNA reads as TGTGCCAGCAGCGTGACAGGGAACACCTACGAGCAGTACTTC.

The chain uses TRBV6-5 and TRBJ2-7; 11 positions match TRBD1. Germline lookup yields CDR1 MNHEY and CDR2 SVGAGI. The V and J ends lost 6 bases and 2 bases, in that order; junction bases with no gene match: 6. The CDR3 totals 15 residues. As DNA, the CDR3 is TGTGCCAGCAGCCCCGGGACAGGGGGTCCCTACGAGCAGTACTTC. Translating gives CASSPGTGGPYEQYF.

The chain carries TRBV13 and TRBJ2-3, with a tentative D call TRBD1 (6 bases). The germline V and J ends were trimmed by 4 bases and 6 bases, with 11 bases remaining between them. Germline CDR1 is PRHDT and CDR2 is FYEKMQ (reference sequence). This CDR3 has 13 residues. The CDR3 is CASSSQGWDTQYF. The CDR3 DNA is TGTGCCAGCAGCTCCCAGGGGTGGGATACGCAGTATTTT.

In this sample, this clone turned up a few times. The chain's CDR3 is CASSLAAEAFF. The CDR3 coding sequence is TGTGCCAGCAGCTTAGCCGCTGAAGCTTTCTTT. The chain is built from TRBV7-9 and TRBJ1-1; D unclear. CDR3 length equals 11 residues. Trimming took 0 bases from V and 6 from J, leaving 2 bases between them. CDR1 is SEHNR, CDR2 FQNEAQ, per germline (reference sequence).

This clone was found once. The chain joins TRBV10-3 to TRBJ2-1; the D is unclear. V dropped 6 bases and J dropped 8 bases, with 14 bases sitting between them. Germline CDR1 reads ENHRY; CDR2 reads SYGVKD. The CDR3 runs to 13 residues. The CDR3 sequence: CAISLAPSDEQFF. The CDR3 DNA is TGTGCCATCAGCCTCGCGCCAAGCGATGAGCAGTTCTTC.

Remarks on this clone: Different DNA sequences within this sample yield the same CDR3. The chain combines TRBV18 with TRBJ1-5, with D uncertain. Germline-derived CDR1 and CDR2 are KGHSH and LQKENI. This CDR3 comprises 12 residues. V was shortened by 3 bases and J by 5 bases, with 5 bases between the two germline ends. The DNA for the CDR3 is TGTGCCAGCTCACCGTCCGATCAGCCCCAGCATTTT. Its translation is CASSPSDQPQHF.

V usage is TRBV29-1 and J usage is TRBJ2-7; 11 bases map to TRBD1. Looked up from germline, CDR1 is SQVTM and CDR2 is ANQGSEA. The length of the CDR3 is 19 residues. V lost 6 bases, J lost 3 bases, and 22 bases stayed unmatched. The CDR3 region is CSVAGQGARKGWARYEQYF. Here the CDR3 DNA reads TGCAGCGTAGCTGGACAGGGGGCGCGCAAGGGGTGGGCTCGCTACGAGCAGTACTTC.

The chain couples TRBV30 to TRBJ1-5; D is ambiguous. Germline V gene lookup returns CDR1 GTSNPN and CDR2 SVGIG (reference sequence). V was shortened by 2 bases and J by 7 bases, with 12 bases between the two germline ends. This CDR3 spans 13 amino acids. The CDR3, as DNA: TGTGCCTGGAGTCCGGGTGATGGGCAGCCCCAGCATTTT. It encodes CAWSPGDGQPQHF.

This clone has only a few counts. V and J are TRBV7-9 and TRBJ2-7; TRBD1 matches at 8 bases. CDR1 and CDR2 from the germline V gene are SEHNR and FQNEAQ (reference sequence). This CDR3 region has 15 residues. V shed 5 bases, J shed 4 bases, and the junction held 10 bases outside the gene matches. This chain's CDR3 is CASSPAAGGFYEQYF. The CDR3 nucleotides read TGTGCCAGCAGCCCGGCGGCAGGGGGCTTTTACGAGCAGTACTTC.

The chain combines TRBV10-3 with TRBJ1-2, with a tentative D call TRBD1 (6 bases). Germline V gene sequence: CDR1 ENHRY, CDR2 SYGVKD. V lost 3 bases and J lost 8, with 10 bases in between. The CDR3 runs 12 residues. The DNA of the CDR3 is TGTGCCATCAGTGACCAGGGGAAGGGCTACACCTTC. Translating gives CAISDQGKGYTF.

CDR3 bases: TGCGCCAGCAGCGGGACAGCAAACACTGAAGCTTTCTTT. Encoded protein: CASSGTANTEAFF. The rearrangement uses TRBV10-1 and TRBJ1-1; 7 nucleotides align to TRBD1. J lost 2 bases, V lost 6 bases, and 3 bases had no gene match. CDR1 and CDR2 from the germline V gene are WNHNN and SYGVQD (reference sequence). CDR3 length: 13 residues.

The V and J genes are TRBV13 and TRBJ1-4, with D perhaps matching TRBD1 (5 bases). Per germline, CDR1 PRHDT and CDR2 FYEKMQ (reference sequence). This CDR3 spans 14 amino acids. Trimming shortened V by 1 base and J by 7 bases, and 10 bases separated the two germline ends. The CDR3 DNA sequence: TGTGCCAGCAGCTTAGAGGGGCCAGGTGAAAAACTGTTTTTT. It codes for CASSLEGPGEKLFF.

Of note for this clone: Other DNA sequences in this sample translate to the same CDR3. The V and J genes are TRBV30 and TRBJ1-1; no firm D call. Deletions cut 1 base from V and 4 bases from J, with 4 bases between. This CDR3 is built from 11 residues. Germline V CDR1 and CDR2: GTSNPN, SVGIG (reference sequence). The CDR3 is CAWSASTEAFF. The DNA of the CDR3 is TGTGCCTGGAGTGCATCCACTGAAGCTTTCTTT.

This clone occurred once. The chain's CDR3 is CASSTDRNSNQPQHF. The CDR3 bases are TGTGCCAGCAGTACTGACAGGAATAGCAATCAGCCCCAGCATTTT. The V call is TRBV6-5, the J call TRBJ1-5; TRBD1 is a possible D gene (6 bases). The CDR3 loop spans 15 amino acids. Germline V gives CDR1 MNHEY, CDR2 SVGAGI. The V gene lost 5 bases and the J gene lost 0 bases, with 11 bases spanning the gap.

The chain uses TRBV28 and TRBJ2-7; 8 positions agree with TRBD2. V lost 6 bases, J lost 4 bases, and 17 bases stayed unmatched. CDR1 and CDR2 from the germline V gene are MDHEN and SYDVKM. CDR3 size: 17 residues. CDR3 DNA: TGTGCCAGCAGGTCCGGGGGGGCTCATAGGGAGGGTTACGAGCAGTACTTC. Amino acid sequence: CASRSGGAHREGYEQYF.

The V and J genes are TRBV5-1 and TRBJ2-7; D remains unclear. This CDR3 has 13 amino acids. Germline-derived CDR1 and CDR2 are SGHRS and YFSETQ. Trimming pared 4 bases from V and 2 bases from J, leaving 10 bases between. CDR3 protein: CASSDSPTYEQYF. DNA of the CDR3: TGCGCCAGCAGCGATAGCCCTACCTACGAGCAGTACTTC.

This rearrangement joins TRBV6-6 to TRBJ2-2; 7 bases agree with TRBD2. Unmatched junction bases numbered 5, after V lost 0 bases and J lost 7 bases. The germline V gene has CDR1 MNHNY and CDR2 SVGAGI (reference sequence). The CDR3 is 15 amino acids. CDR3: CASSYSRRENGELFF. The DNA for the CDR3 is TGTGCCAGCAGTTACTCGCGGCGGGAGAACGGGGAGCTGTTTTTT.